This T cell receptor beta chain came from a study of blood T cell repertoires in COVID-19. The wider study: Samples came from the United States, Italy and Spain, spanning acute and convalescent COVID-19.

Trimming cost V 4 bases and J 2 bases, with 10 bases left between them. Germline V gene sequence: CDR1 SGHRS, CDR2 YFSETQ. The CDR3 runs to 13 residues. Methods used by the authors: It was from reference gene primer amplification that nucleated cell counts were estimated. Profiled with immunoSEQ multiplex PCR; TCRdb holds only in-frame clones, not every one. V and J calls and clone size follow that table, whereas D and trimming were derived from the DNA. This sample has about 100,000 clones, with more than 65% found just once. This TCR came from a man aged 65 to 79 with active or convalescent COVID-19. Sequenced input: peripheral blood. V is TRBV5-1 and J is TRBJ2-7, with D possibly being TRBD2 (6 bases). CDR3 nucleotides: TGCGCCAGCAGCCGGGAGTCCACCTACGAGCAGTACTTC. Translated, it gives CASSRESTYEQYF.